The 3 T cell receptor beta chains in this list originate from one sample, sequenced in a study of cytomegalovirus exposure and HLA in healthy donors. PCR involved 60 Vbeta and 13 Jbeta primers. Measured with immunoSEQ multiplex PCR; TCRdb has only the in-frame clones, and not every one. This table has under 200,000 clones, 70% to 90% appearing once. The material sequenced was PBMCs. These receptors came from a man aged 30 to 45 in good health and CMV-seropositive.

This sequence joins TRBV7-9 and TRBJ2-5; D is uncertain. Trimming left V 7 bases short and J 5 bases short, with 14 bases between. The CDR3 covers 13 residues. Germline assignment: CDR1 SEHNR and CDR2 FQNEAQ (reference sequence). The CDR3 sequence is CASTPASTETQYF. CDR3 nucleotide sequence: TGTGCCAGCACCCCCGCCTCTACTGAGACCCAGTACTTC.

The chain carries TRBV11-2 and TRBJ1-2, with 9 bases lining up with TRBD1. CDR1 SGHAT and CDR2 FQNNGV come from the germline V gene. V shed 1 base, J shed 5 bases, and the junction held 5 bases outside the gene matches. There are 15 residues in the CDR3. The chain's CDR3 is CASSLADRGTYGYTF. The CDR3 region has the DNA TGTGCCAGCAGCTTAGCGGACAGGGGCACGTATGGCTACACCTTC.

The V call is TRBV4-2, the J call TRBJ2-7; weak D call: TRBD1 (5 bases). Germline assignment: CDR1 LGHNA and CDR2 YNFKEQ. Trimming took off 1 base at V and 2 bases at J, with 9 bases between the two ends. The CDR3 spans 14 residues. Here the CDR3 DNA reads TGTGCCAGCAGCCAAGGGGAAGGGGCCTACGAGCAGTACTTC. Translation: CASSQGEGAYEQYF.